The source of this T cell receptor (beta chain) is a study of shared clonotypes between healthy human individuals. Whole-study context: Used for every donor were three CD4 naive, three CD4 memory, two CD8 naive and one CD8 memory plate.

Only in-frame clones appear in the TCRdb table, and some are missing; sequencing was by immunoSEQ multiplex PCR. The sample lists about 990,000 clones; around 82% were seen once. CDR1 is SNHLY and CDR2 is FYNNEI in the germline V gene. The ends were cut back, 4 bases at V and 8 bases at J, with 14 bases in the middle. CDR3 size: 14 residues. A remark on this clone: Its antigen is not known.

Points from the study as a whole: Naive subsets, compared against memory subsets, generally had larger estimated richness values. The represented genetic and exposure-history diversity was limited by the small number of donors.

This receptor was obtained from a man between 18 and 35 years old in good health. Some clones in this sample may be carry-over from other donors' samples. The sequenced sample was memory CD4+ T cells from PBMCs. Subset described: CD45RA-negative fraction. This sequence joins TRBV2 and TRBJ1-4; no reliable D call. The CDR3 DNA is TGTGCCAGCAGTGGGGTCTCTTCGAGGGAAAAACTGTTTTTT. The encoded protein is CASSGVSSREKLFF.